The next 25 T cell receptor beta chains were all read from a single sample in a study of T-cell memory formation after mild COVID-19. Each CDR3 protein is one row after TCRdb ran MiXCR on the 5' RACE reads. The sample lists a few hundred thousand distinct CDR3 sequences, about an eighth occurring once. Sequenced sample: PBMCs or a T cell subset sorted from them (not recorded which). All receptors come from a man in his late teens or twenties who had mild COVID-19 (a few samples of this study predate the infection). Cell type and time point are not known.

The chain has TRBV25-1 and TRBJ2-3; the match to TRBD2 covers 7 bases. The ends lost 5 bases at V and 2 bases at J; junction bases unmatched: 4. From germline, CDR1 is MGHDK and CDR2 SYGVNS. The CDR3 covers 14 residues. The CDR3 DNA sequence: TGTGCCAGCAGTACTAGCGAGGTCACAGATACGCAGTATTTT. This sequence encodes CASSTSEVTDTQYF. Full variable domain (outside the CDR3, taken from reference TRBV25-1 and TRBJ2-3): EADIYQTPRYLVIGTGKKITLECSQTMGHDKMYWYQQDPGMELHLIHYSYGVNSTEKGDLSSESTVSRIRTEHFPLTLESARPSHTSQYLCASSTSEVTDTQYFGPGTRLTVL.

This sequence joins TRBV12-3 or TRBV12-4 and TRBJ2-3; tentatively, D is TRBD1 (5 bases). The V end was cut by 3 bases, the J end by 5 bases, with 12 bases between. The CDR3 consists of 14 residues. The CDR3 DNA reads TGTGCCAGCAGTTTCCAAGGGGCTGGAGATACGCAGTATTTT. It translates to CASSFQGAGDTQYF.

The chain couples TRBV4-1 to TRBJ1-5; D possibly corresponds to TRBD1 (5 bases). Germline V gene lookup returns CDR1 MGHRA and CDR2 YSYEKL. The ends were cut back, 0 bases at V and 1 base at J, with 13 bases in the middle. The CDR3 is 17 residues long. The CDR3 loop reads CASSQEGAGQSNQPQHF. The CDR3 DNA sequence: TGCGCCAGCAGCCAAGAAGGGGCAGGGCAGAGCAATCAGCCCCAGCATTTT.

The chain carries TRBV7-8 and TRBJ2-2; 7 nucleotides match TRBD1. The CDR3 is 16 amino acids. The germline V gene has CDR1 SGHVS and CDR2 FQNEAQ. V shed 3 bases, J shed 5 bases, and the junction held 9 bases outside the gene matches. Here the CDR3 reads CASSLGQGVPTGELFF. CDR3 in DNA: TGTGCCAGCAGCTTGGGGCAGGGGGTTCCAACCGGGGAGCTGTTTTTT.

The chain is built from TRBV5-4 and TRBJ1-2, with 9 bases identical to TRBD1. Trimming removed 4 bases from V and 4 bases from J; junction bases left unmatched: 8. The germline V gene has CDR1 SGHNT and CDR2 YYREEE (reference sequence). CDR3 length: 15 residues. The CDR3 is CASSLDRGSFYGYTF. CDR3 in DNA: TGTGCCAGCAGCCTGGACAGGGGTTCGTTCTATGGCTACACCTTC.

This clonotype came up a few times. V and J are TRBV6-5 and TRBJ2-1, with a tentative D call TRBD1 (6 bases). The CDR3 is 14 residues long. Trimming left V 3 bases short and J 7 bases short, with 13 bases between. Germline V lookup: CDR1 MNHEY, CDR2 SVGAGI. The CDR3 DNA follows: TGTGCCAGCAGTTATCAGGGCCAGGGGAATGAGCAGTTCTTC. Protein sequence: CASSYQGQGNEQFF.

This clonotype has a handful of counts. The rearrangement links TRBV2 to TRBJ2-7, with D perhaps matching TRBD2 (6 bases). This CDR3 is 14 amino acids long. The V and J ends lost 6 bases and 0 bases respectively, with 12 bases between them. Germline lookup yields CDR1 SNHLY and CDR2 FYNNEI. CDR3 sequence: CASRRGGDSYEQYV. Here the CDR3 DNA reads TGTGCCAGCAGGCGCGGAGGGGACTCCTACGAGCAGTACGTC.

The J gene is TRBJ2-7, the V gene TRBV2; the D gene is possibly TRBD1 (6 bases). The CDR3 extends over 13 amino acids. The V gene's germline CDR1 is SNHLY and CDR2 FYNNEI. V dropped 10 bases and J dropped 1 base, with 14 bases sitting between them. The CDR3 bases are TGTGCCATCACCGTTGACAGGTCCTACGAGCAGTACGTC. This translates into CAITVDRSYEQYV.

This chain joins TRBV13 and TRBJ1-1, with D perhaps TRBD1 (5 bases). The CDR3 spans 14 residues. Per germline, CDR1 PRHDT and CDR2 FYEKMQ (reference sequence). Trimming stripped 5 bases from V and 8 bases from J, with 18 bases between. The CDR3 reads CASSPTGGAEEAFF. CDR3 DNA: TGTGCCAGCAGCCCGACCGGAGGGGCGGAAGAAGCTTTCTTT.

This clonotype showed up many times. The gene calls are TRBV10-3 and TRBJ2-5; 8 nucleotides agree with TRBD2. The CDR3 is made up of 16 amino acids. Germline CDR1 ENHRY, CDR2 SYGVKD. V lost 2 bases, J lost 2 bases, and 7 bases stayed unmatched. Here the CDR3 DNA reads TGTGCCATCAGTGAGGCCGGGGGGGGCCTTCAAGAGACCCAGTACTTC. This translates into CAISEAGGGLQETQYF.

This clonotype was observed at least ten times. This chain's CDR3 is CASSVLTSGGASPFGEQFF. In nucleotides, the CDR3 is TGTGCCAGCAGTGTGTTGACTAGCGGGGGGGCAAGCCCCTTTGGTGAGCAGTTCTTC. The gene calls are TRBV25-1 and TRBJ2-1; 14 bases align to TRBD2. The V gene end was trimmed by 4 bases and the J gene end by 9 bases; junction bases not matched to a gene: 17. The germline V gene encodes CDR1 MGHDK and CDR2 SYGVNS. CDR3 size: 19 residues.

The chain carries TRBV7-3 and TRBJ2-5; tentatively, D is TRBD1 or TRBD2 (5 bases each). V lost 1 base and J lost 4, with 13 bases in between. Germline V gene data show CDR1 as SGHTA and CDR2 as FQGTGA. The CDR3 contains 15 residues. As DNA, the CDR3 is TGTGCCAGCAGCTTAAGGACCGGGGCTGGAGAGACCCAGTACTTC. Amino acids: CASSLRTGAGETQYF.

This clonotype was seen only a few times. The J gene is TRBJ2-2, the V gene TRBV6-4; a weak D match, TRBD1 (5 bases). The germline CDR1 and CDR2 sequences are MRHNA and SNTAGT. Trimming removed 6 bases from V and 4 bases from J, with 15 bases in between. This CDR3 region has 15 residues. The CDR3 region is CASSLTGSPTGELFF. The CDR3 DNA is TGTGCCAGCAGCCTAACAGGTTCCCCCACCGGGGAGCTGTTTTTT.

Only a few counts were recorded for this clonotype. The V call is TRBV5-1, the J call TRBJ2-2; 9 bases agree with TRBD1. Germline V gene data show CDR1 as SGHRS and CDR2 as YFSETQ. V dropped 1 base and J dropped 5; count of bases not matched to a gene: 3. This CDR3 region has 15 residues. The CDR3 DNA is TGCGCCAGCAGCTTGCGGACAGGGGAGACCGGGGAGCTGTTTTTT. As protein: CASSLRTGETGELFF. The full variable domain, rest sourced from reference TRBV5-1 and TRBJ2-2, is KAGVTQTPRYLIKTRGQQVTLSCSPISGHRSVSWYQQTPGQGLQFLFEYFSETQRNKGNFPGRFSGRQFSNSRSEMNVSTLELGDSALYLCASSLRTGETGELFFGEGSRLTVL.

This clonotype has more than one count but fewer than ten. This chain uses TRBV7-2 with TRBJ1-2, with D uncertain. V gave up 6 bases and J gave up 3 bases, with 17 bases separating them. CDR1 SGHTA and CDR2 FQGNSA come from the germline V gene. The length of the CDR3 is 15 residues. As DNA, the CDR3 is TGTGCCAGCAGTCCCGGGTGGGGAGGAGACTATGGCTACACCTTC. Residues: CASSPGWGGDYGYTF.

This clonotype was seen more than once but under ten times. The CDR3, as DNA: TGCGCCAGCAGCCAAGGCAGGGGAAAGGACACCATATATTTT. This encodes CASSQGRGKDTIYF. V usage is TRBV4-1 and J usage is TRBJ1-3, with D possibly matching TRBD1 (6 bases). Deletions cut 1 base from V and 8 bases from J, with 12 bases between. The length of the CDR3 is 14 residues. Germline assignment: CDR1 MGHRA and CDR2 YSYEKL.

This clonotype was seen repeatedly, ten times or more. This chain uses TRBV9 with TRBJ2-7; perhaps D is TRBD1 or TRBD2 (5 bases each). The CDR3 is 15 residues long. Trimming took 3 bases from V and 7 from J, leaving 20 bases between them. Germline V lookup: CDR1 SGDLS, CDR2 YYNGEE. The CDR3 loop reads CASSATEGITREQYF. The CDR3 DNA sequence: TGTGCCAGCAGCGCTACCGAGGGGATAACTCGGGAGCAGTACTTC.

The chain links TRBV3-1 to TRBJ1-4; perhaps TRBD1 as D (5 bases). The CDR3 extends over 16 amino acids. With 0 bases removed from V and 8 bases from J, the gap between germline ends came to 16 bases. Germline V lookup: CDR1 LGHDT, CDR2 YNNKEL (reference sequence). The CDR3 region has the DNA TGTGCCAGCAGCCAAGAGGGGACCTACCGATACGAAAAACTGTTTTTT. This sequence encodes CASSQEGTYRYEKLFF. Complete variable domain (other parts from reference TRBV3-1 and TRBJ1-4): DTAVSQTPKYLVTQMGNDKSIKCEQNLGHDTMYWYKQDSKKFLKIMFSYNNKELIINETVPNRFSPKSPDKAHLNLHINSLELGDSAVYFCASSQEGTYRYEKLFFGSGTQLSVL.

The chain joins TRBV7-9 to TRBJ1-6; a possible D gene is TRBD1 (5 bases). Trimming removed 4 bases from V and 10 bases from J, with 11 bases in between. Germline V gives CDR1 SEHNR, CDR2 FQNEAQ (reference sequence). The CDR3 totals 13 residues. The CDR3 DNA reads as TGTGCCAGCAGCTCGCTCGGGGGGTCACCCCTCCACTTT. Translated: CASSSLGGSPLHF. The complete variable domain, with remaining parts taken from reference TRBV7-9 and TRBJ1-6, reads DTGVSQNPRHKITKRGQNVTFRCDPISEHNRLYWYRQTLGQGPEFLTYFQNEAQLEKSRLLSDRFSAERPKGSFSTLEIQRTEQGDSAMYLCASSSLGGSPLHFGNGTRLTVT.

The rearrangement links TRBV12-3 or TRBV12-4 to TRBJ1-6; TRBD1 might be the D (5 bases). CDR3 length equals 17 residues. Trimming took 1 base from V and 0 from J, leaving 10 bases between them. The DNA of the CDR3 is TGTGCCAGCAGTTTAGGAAAGGGGCACTCCTATAATTCACCCCTCCACTTT. Amino acid sequence: CASSLGKGHSYNSPLHF.

This clonotype showed up many times. The chain uses TRBV20-1 and TRBJ2-5; D is undetermined. Germline CDR1 DFQATT, CDR2 SNEGSKA (reference sequence). The CDR3 spans 14 residues. V was trimmed by 0 bases and J by 5 bases, leaving 13 bases between them. The CDR3 reads CSARDHNGLETQYF. In DNA form, the CDR3 reads TGCAGTGCTAGAGATCATAATGGGCTGGAGACCCAGTACTTC.

This clonotype showed up many times. This sequence joins TRBV7-2 and TRBJ2-7; TRBD1 matches 10 bases. Germline CDR1 SGHTA, CDR2 FQGNSA. The length of the CDR3 is 14 residues. The junction had 5 bases not matched to a gene; V was cut back by 5 bases and J by 4 bases. CDR3 amino acids: CASSAGQGRYEQYF. CDR3 DNA: TGTGCCAGCAGCGCGGGACAGGGGCGTTACGAGCAGTACTTC.

V and J are TRBV5-6 and TRBJ2-1; D is tentatively TRBD1 or TRBD2 (6 bases each). The germline CDR1 and CDR2 sequences are SGHDT and YYEEEE. The V gene lost 3 bases and the J gene lost 3 bases, with 16 bases spanning the gap. The CDR3 extends over 16 amino acids. CDR3 bases: TGTGCCAGCAGCTCCAACACGGGGGCAAACTACAATGAGCAGTTCTTC. This codes for CASSSNTGANYNEQFF.

This clonotype has a handful of counts. V is TRBV11-1 and J is TRBJ2-2; 7 bases align to TRBD1. The V and J ends lost 4 bases and 7 bases, in that order; junction bases with no gene match: 9. Looked up from germline, CDR1 is SGHAT and CDR2 is FQDESV (reference sequence). This CDR3 has 15 residues. The CDR3 nucleotides read TGTGCCAGCAGCTCCCAAAGGGGGCATGACGGGGAGCTGTTTTTT. Its protein is CASSSQRGHDGELFF.

This clonotype came up many times. The rearrangement uses TRBV5-1 and TRBJ2-3; 8 bases agree with TRBD2. This CDR3 is built from 15 residues. V lost 0 bases, J lost 5 bases, and 5 bases stayed unmatched. Germline CDR1 and CDR2: SGHRS and YFSETQ. The CDR3 DNA follows: TGCGCCAGCAGCTTGGTCTTGGCGGGGGGAGATACGCAGTATTTT. Its protein is CASSLVLAGGDTQYF.